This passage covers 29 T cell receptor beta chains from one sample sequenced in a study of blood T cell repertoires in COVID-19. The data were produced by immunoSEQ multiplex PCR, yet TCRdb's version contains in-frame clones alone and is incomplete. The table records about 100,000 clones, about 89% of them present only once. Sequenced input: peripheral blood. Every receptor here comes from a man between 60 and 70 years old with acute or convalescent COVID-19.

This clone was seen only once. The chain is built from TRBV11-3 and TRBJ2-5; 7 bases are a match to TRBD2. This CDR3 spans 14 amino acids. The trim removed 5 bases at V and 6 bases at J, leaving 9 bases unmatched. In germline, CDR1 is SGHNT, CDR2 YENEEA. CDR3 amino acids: CASSRGGEQKTQYF. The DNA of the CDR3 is TGTGCCAGCAGCCGGGGAGGGGAACAGAAGACCCAGTACTTC.

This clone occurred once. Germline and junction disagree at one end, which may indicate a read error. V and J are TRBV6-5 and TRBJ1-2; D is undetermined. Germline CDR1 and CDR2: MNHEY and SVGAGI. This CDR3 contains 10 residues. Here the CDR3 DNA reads TGTGCCAGCAGCTACTATGGCTACACCTTC. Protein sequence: CASSYYGYTF.

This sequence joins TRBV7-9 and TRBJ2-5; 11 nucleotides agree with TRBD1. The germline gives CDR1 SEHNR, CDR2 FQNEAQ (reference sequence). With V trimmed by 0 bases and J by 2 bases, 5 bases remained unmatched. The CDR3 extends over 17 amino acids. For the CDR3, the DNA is TGTGCCAGCAGCTTAGCGGTAGGGACAGGGGGGCAAGAGACCCAGTACTTC. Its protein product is CASSLAVGTGGQETQYF.

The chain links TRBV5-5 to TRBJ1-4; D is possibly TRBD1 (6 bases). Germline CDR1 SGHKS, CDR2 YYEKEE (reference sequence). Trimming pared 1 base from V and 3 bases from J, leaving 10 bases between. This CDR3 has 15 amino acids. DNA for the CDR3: TGTGCCAGCAGCTTGCTAGGACAGTCTAATGAAAAACTGTTTTTT. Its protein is CASSLLGQSNEKLFF. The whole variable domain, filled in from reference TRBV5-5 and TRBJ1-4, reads DAGVTQSPTHLIKTRGQQVTLRCSPISGHKSVSWYQQVLGQGPQFIFQYYEKEERGRGNFPDRFSARQFPNYSSELNVNALLLGDSALYLCASSLLGQSNEKLFFGSGTQLSVL.

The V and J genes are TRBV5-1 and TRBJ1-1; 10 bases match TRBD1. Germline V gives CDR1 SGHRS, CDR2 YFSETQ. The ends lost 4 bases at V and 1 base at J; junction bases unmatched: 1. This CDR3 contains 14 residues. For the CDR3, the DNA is TGCGCCAGCAGCAGGACAGGGGGGAACACTGAAGCTTTCTTT. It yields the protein CASSRTGGNTEAFF. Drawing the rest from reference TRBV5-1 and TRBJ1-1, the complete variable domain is KAGVTQTPRYLIKTRGQQVTLSCSPISGHRSVSWYQQTPGQGLQFLFEYFSETQRNKGNFPGRFSGRQFSNSRSEMNVSTLELGDSALYLCASSRTGGNTEAFFGQGTRLTVV.

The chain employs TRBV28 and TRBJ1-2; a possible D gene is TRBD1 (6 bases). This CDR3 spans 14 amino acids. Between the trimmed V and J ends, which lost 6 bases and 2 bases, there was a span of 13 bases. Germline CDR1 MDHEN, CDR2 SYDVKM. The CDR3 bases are TGTGCCAGCAGCCAGGGGAAGGGAAACTATGGCTACACCTTC. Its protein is CASSQGKGNYGYTF.

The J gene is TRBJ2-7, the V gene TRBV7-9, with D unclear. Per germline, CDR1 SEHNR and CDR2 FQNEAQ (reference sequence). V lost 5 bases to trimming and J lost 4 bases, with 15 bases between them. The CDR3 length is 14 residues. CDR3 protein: CASSPLSLRYEQYF. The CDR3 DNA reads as TGTGCCAGCAGCCCTCTAAGCCTTCGATACGAGCAGTACTTC. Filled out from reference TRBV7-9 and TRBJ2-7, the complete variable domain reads DTGVSQNPRHKITKRGQNVTFRCDPISEHNRLYWYRQTLGQGPEFLTYFQNEAQLEKSRLLSDRFSAERPKGSFSTLEIQRTEQGDSAMYLCASSPLSLRYEQYFGPGTRLTVT.

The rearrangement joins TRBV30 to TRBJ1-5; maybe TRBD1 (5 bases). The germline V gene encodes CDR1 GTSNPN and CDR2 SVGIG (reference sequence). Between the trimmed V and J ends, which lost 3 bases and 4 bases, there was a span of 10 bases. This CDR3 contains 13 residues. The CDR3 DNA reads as TGTGCCTGGAGCTCGGGGGGGAATCAGCCCCAGCATTTT. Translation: CAWSSGGNQPQHF.

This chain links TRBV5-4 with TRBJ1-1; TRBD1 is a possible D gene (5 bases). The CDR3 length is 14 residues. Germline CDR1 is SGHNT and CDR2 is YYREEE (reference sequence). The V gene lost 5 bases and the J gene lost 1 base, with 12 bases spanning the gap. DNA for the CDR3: TGTGCCAGCAGTAAACAGGTGGGGAACACTGAAGCTTTCTTT. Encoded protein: CASSKQVGNTEAFF.

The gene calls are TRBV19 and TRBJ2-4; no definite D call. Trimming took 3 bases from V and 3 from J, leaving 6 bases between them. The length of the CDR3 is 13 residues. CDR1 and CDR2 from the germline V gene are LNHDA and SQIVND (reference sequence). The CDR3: CASSMRSKNIQYF. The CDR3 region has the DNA TGTGCCAGTAGTATGCGTAGCAAAAACATTCAGTACTTC.

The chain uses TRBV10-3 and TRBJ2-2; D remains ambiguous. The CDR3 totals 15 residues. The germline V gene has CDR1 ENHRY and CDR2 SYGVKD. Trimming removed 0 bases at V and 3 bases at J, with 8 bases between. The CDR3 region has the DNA TGTGCCATCAGTGAGTCAAGGCTAGACACCGGGGAGCTGTTTTTT. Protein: CAISESRLDTGELFF.

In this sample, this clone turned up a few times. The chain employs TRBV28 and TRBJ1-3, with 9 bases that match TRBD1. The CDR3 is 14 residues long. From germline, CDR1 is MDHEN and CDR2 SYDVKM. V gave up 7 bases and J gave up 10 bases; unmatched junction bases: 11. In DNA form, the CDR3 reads TGTGCCAGCAAGATACAGGGGGCTGAGCGGACCATATATTTT. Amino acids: CASKIQGAERTIYF. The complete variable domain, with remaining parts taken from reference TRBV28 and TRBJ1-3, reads DVKVTQSSRYLVKRTGEKVFLECVQDMDHENMFWYRQDPGLGLRLIYFSYDVKMKEKGDIPEGYSVSREKKERFSLILESASTNQTSMYLCASKIQGAERTIYFGEGSWLTVV.

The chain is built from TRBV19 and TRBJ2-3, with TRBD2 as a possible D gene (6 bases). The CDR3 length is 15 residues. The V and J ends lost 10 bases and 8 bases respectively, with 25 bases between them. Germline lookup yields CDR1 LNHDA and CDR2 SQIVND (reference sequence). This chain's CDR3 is CATKWGVLGKVTQYF. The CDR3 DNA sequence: TGTGCCACCAAGTGGGGGGTCCTGGGGAAAGTTACGCAGTATTTT.

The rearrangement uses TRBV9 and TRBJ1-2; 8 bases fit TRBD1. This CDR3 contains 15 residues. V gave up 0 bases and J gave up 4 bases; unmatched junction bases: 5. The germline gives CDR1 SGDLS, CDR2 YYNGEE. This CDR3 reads CASSVVSGGSYGYTF. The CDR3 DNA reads TGTGCCAGCAGCGTAGTGTCAGGGGGCAGCTATGGCTACACCTTC.

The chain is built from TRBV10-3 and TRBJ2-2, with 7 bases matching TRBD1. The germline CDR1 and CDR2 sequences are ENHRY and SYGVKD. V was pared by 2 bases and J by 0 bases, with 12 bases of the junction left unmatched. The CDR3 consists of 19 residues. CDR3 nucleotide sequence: TGTGCCATCAGTGAGACAGATGTTACCGGGACAGCGAACACCGGGGAGCTGTTTTTT. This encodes CAISETDVTGTANTGELFF.

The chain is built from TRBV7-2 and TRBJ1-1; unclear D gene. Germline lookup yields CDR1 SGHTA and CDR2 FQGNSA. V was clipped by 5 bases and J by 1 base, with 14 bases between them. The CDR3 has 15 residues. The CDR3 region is CASSLFWAGNTEAFF. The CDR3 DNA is TGTGCCAGCAGCCTTTTCTGGGCGGGGAACACTGAAGCTTTCTTT.

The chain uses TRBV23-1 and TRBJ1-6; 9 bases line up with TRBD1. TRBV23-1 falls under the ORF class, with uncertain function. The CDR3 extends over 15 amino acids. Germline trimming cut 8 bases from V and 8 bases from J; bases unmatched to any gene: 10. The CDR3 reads CASPTPGQGDSPLHF. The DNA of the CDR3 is TGCGCCAGCCCCACCCCGGGACAGGGAGATTCACCCCTCCACTTT.

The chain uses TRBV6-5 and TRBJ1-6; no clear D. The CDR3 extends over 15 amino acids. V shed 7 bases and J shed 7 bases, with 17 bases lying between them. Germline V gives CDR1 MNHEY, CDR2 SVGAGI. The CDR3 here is CASTPRRTLNSPLHF. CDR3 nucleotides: TGTGCCAGCACCCCTCGGCGGACTCTGAATTCACCCCTCCACTTT.

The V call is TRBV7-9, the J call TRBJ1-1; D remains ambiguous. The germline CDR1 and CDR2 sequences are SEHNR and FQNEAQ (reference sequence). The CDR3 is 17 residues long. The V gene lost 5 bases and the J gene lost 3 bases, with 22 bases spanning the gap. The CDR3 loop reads CASSPDSRRWGDTEAFF. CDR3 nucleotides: TGTGCCAGCAGCCCAGATAGTCGGCGGTGGGGAGACACTGAAGCTTTCTTT. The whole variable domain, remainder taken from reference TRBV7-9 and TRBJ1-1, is DTGVSQNPRHKITKRGQNVTFRCDPISEHNRLYWYRQTLGQGPEFLTYFQNEAQLEKSRLLSDRFSAERPKGSFSTLEIQRTEQGDSAMYLCASSPDSRRWGDTEAFFGQGTRLTVV.

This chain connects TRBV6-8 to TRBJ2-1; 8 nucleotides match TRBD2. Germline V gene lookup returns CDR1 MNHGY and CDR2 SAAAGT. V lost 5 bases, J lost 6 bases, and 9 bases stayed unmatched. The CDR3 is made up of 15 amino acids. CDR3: CASSRTSGGINEQFF. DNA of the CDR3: TGTGCCAGCAGTCGAACTAGCGGAGGTATCAATGAGCAGTTCTTC.

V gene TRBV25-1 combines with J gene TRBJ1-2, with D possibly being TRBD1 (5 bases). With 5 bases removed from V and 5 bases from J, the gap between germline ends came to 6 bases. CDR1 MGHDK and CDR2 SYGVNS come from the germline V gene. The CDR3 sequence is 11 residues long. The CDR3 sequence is CASSRGYGYTF. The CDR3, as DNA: TGTGCCAGCAGTCGGGGGTATGGCTACACCTTC.

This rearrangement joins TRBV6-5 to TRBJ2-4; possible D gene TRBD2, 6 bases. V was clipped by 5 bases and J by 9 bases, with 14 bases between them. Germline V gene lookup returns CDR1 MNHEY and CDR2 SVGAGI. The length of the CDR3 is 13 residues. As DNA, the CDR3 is TGTGCCAGCAGTAGTCCGGGGGTGGGCATTCAGTACTTC. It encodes CASSSPGVGIQYF.

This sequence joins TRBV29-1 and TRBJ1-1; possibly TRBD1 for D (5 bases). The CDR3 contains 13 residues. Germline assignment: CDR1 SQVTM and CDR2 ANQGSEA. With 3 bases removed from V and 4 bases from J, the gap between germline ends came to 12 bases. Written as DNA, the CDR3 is TGCAGCGTTGAGGCGGGGGGAGGCACTGAAGCTTTCTTT. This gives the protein CSVEAGGGTEAFF. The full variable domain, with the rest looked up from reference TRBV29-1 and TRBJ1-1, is SAVISQKPSRDICQRGTSLTIQCQVDSQVTMMFWYRQQPGQSLTLIATANQGSEATYESGFVIDKFPISRPNLTFSTLTVSNMSPEDSSIYLCSVEAGGGTEAFFGQGTRLTVV.

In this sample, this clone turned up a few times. CDR3 residues: CASSEDRYQETQYF. CDR3 DNA: TGTGCCAGCAGTGAAGACAGATACCAAGAGACCCAGTACTTC. This chain joins TRBV2 and TRBJ2-5; D is uncertain. The CDR3 spans 14 residues. Germline CDR1 and CDR2: SNHLY and FYNNEI. Trimming removed 1 base from V and 0 bases from J, with 6 bases in between.

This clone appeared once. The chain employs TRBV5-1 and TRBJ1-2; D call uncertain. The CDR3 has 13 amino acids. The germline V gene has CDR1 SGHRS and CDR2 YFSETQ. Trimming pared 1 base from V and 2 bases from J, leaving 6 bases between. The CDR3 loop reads CASSLPGNYGYTF. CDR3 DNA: TGCGCCAGCAGCTTGCCGGGGAACTATGGCTACACCTTC. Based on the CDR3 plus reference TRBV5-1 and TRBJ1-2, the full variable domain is KAGVTQTPRYLIKTRGQQVTLSCSPISGHRSVSWYQQTPGQGLQFLFEYFSETQRNKGNFPGRFSGRQFSNSRSEMNVSTLELGDSALYLCASSLPGNYGYTFGSGTRLTVV.

CDR3 sequence reads: CASSFNRGDGNTIYF. CDR3 nucleotides: TGTGCCAGCAGTTTCAACAGGGGTGATGGAAACACCATATATTTT. The chain combines TRBV27 with TRBJ1-3; 7 bases match TRBD1. This CDR3 is 15 amino acids long. With 3 bases clipped from V and 3 bases from J, the junction kept 5 bases outside the gene matches. Germline CDR1 reads MNHEY; CDR2 reads SMNVEV (reference sequence).

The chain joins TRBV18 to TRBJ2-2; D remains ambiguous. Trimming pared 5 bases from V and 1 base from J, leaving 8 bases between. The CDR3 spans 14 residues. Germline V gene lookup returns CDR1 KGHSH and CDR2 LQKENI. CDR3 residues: CASSLTENTGELFF. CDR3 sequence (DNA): TGTGCCAGCTCATTAACAGAGAACACCGGGGAGCTGTTTTTT.

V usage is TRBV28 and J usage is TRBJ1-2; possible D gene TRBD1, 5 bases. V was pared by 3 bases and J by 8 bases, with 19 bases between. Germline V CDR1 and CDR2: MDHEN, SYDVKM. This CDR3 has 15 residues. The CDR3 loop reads CASSLEGRDSRGYTF. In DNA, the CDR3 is TGTGCCAGCAGTTTGGAGGGGCGGGATAGTCGCGGCTACACCTTC.

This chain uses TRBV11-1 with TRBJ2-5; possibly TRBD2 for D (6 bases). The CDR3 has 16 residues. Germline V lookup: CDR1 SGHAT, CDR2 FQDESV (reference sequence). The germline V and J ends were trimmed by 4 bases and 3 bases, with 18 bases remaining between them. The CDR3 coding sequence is TGTGCCAGCAGCTCACCCATAAGGGACTCCGAAGAGACCCAGTACTTC. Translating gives CASSSPIRDSEETQYF.